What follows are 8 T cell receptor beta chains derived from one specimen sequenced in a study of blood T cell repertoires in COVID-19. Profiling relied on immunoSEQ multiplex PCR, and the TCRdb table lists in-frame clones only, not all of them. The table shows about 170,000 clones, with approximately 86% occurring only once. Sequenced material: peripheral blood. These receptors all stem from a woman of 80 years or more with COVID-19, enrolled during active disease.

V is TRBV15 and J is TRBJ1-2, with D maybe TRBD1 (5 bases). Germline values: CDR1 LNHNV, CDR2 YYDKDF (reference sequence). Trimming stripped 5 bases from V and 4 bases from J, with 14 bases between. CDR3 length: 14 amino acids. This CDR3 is CATSWRQGSYGYTF. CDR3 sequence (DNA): TGTGCCACCAGCTGGCGGCAGGGCTCCTATGGCTACACCTTC.

The CDR3 DNA reads TGTGCCAGCCGTAAGTTTGACAGGGCATACAATCAGCCCCAGCATTTT. Protein: CASRKFDRAYNQPQHF. The rearrangement joins TRBV5-6 to TRBJ1-5; 7 positions match TRBD1. The V gene's germline CDR1 is SGHDT and CDR2 YYEEEE. This CDR3 contains 16 residues. The junction had 13 bases not matched to a gene; V was cut back by 7 bases and J by 3 bases.

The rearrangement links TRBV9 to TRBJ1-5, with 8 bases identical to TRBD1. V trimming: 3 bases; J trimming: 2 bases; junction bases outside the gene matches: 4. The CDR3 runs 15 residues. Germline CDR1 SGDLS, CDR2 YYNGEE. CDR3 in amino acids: CASSEGTGGNQPQHF. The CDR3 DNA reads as TGTGCCAGCAGCGAGGGGACAGGTGGCAATCAGCCCCAGCATTTT.

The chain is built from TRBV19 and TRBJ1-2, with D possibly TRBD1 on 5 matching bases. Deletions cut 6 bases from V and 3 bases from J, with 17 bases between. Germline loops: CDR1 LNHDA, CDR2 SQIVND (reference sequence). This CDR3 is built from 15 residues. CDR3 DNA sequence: TGTGCCAGTAGCACCAGGGTACTCTCGGACTATGGCTACACCTTC. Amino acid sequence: CASSTRVLSDYGYTF.

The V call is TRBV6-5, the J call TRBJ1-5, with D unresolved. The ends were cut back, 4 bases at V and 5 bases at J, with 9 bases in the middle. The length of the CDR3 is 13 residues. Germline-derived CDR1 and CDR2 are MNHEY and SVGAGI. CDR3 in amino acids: CASSFGRDQPQHF. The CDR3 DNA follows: TGTGCCAGCAGTTTTGGGCGAGATCAGCCCCAGCATTTT.

CDR3 loop: CASSGGLAGGQETQYF. CDR3 sequence (DNA): TGTGCCAGCAGCGGAGGACTAGCGGGAGGCCAAGAGACCCAGTACTTC. V and J are TRBV9 and TRBJ2-5; TRBD2 aligns across 14 bases. Germline CDR1 reads SGDLS; CDR2 reads YYNGEE. This CDR3 is 16 amino acids long. Trimming at V came to 3 bases and at J to 1 base, leaving 2 bases not matched to a gene. Complete variable domain (other parts from reference TRBV9 and TRBJ2-5): DSGVTQTPKHLITATGQRVTLRCSPRSGDLSVYWYQQSLDQGLQFLIQYYNGEERAKGNILERFSAQQFPDLHSELNLSSLELGDSALYFCASSGGLAGGQETQYFGPGTRLLVL.

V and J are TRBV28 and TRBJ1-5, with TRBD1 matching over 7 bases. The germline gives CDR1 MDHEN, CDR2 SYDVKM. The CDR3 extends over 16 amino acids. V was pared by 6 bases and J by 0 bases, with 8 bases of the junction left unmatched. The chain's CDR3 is CASSAGTEDSNQPQHF. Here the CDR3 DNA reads TGTGCCAGCAGCGCCGGGACAGAAGATAGCAATCAGCCCCAGCATTTT.

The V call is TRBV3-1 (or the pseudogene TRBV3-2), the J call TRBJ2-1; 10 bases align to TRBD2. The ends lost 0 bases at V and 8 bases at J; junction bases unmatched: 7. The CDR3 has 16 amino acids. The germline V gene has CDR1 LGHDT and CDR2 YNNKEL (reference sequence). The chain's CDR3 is CASSQDLAGVSDEQFF. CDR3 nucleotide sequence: TGTGCCAGCAGCCAAGATCTAGCGGGAGTGTCCGATGAGCAGTTCTTC.